Here is one T cell receptor beta chain with its context. As yet, its antigen is unknown. The sample belongs to a study of CD8 T cells in ankylosing spondylitis. Study-wide results and caveats: A TCR beta motif made of 7 to 9 highly homologous variants seemed typical of ankylosing spondylitis blood. Earlier literature documents some of the motif variants in reactive arthritis synovial fluid and blood. Relatively scarce in peripheral blood, disease-linked clones were CD8+.

Quantitative 5'-RACE was performed with molecular barcodes, and it yielded the TCR beta libraries. A single record per CDR3 protein comes from TCRdb applying MiXCR to the 5' RACE reads. The data hold roughly 40,000 distinct CDR3 sequences, with just under 4% observed a single time. The receptor's source is a female donor with ankylosing spondylitis or in good health (not recorded which). The material sequenced was blood, either unsorted or a sorted T cell fraction (not recorded which).

The CDR3 DNA follows: TGTGCCAGCAGCGTAGGACCGGAAACGGTTAAAGATACGCAGTATTTT. This sequence encodes CASSVGPETVKDTQYF. J is TRBJ2-3 and V is TRBV9; D remains unclear. Germline CDR1 SGDLS, CDR2 YYNGEE. The CDR3 is 16 amino acids. V shed 0 bases and J shed 5 bases, with 16 bases lying between them.